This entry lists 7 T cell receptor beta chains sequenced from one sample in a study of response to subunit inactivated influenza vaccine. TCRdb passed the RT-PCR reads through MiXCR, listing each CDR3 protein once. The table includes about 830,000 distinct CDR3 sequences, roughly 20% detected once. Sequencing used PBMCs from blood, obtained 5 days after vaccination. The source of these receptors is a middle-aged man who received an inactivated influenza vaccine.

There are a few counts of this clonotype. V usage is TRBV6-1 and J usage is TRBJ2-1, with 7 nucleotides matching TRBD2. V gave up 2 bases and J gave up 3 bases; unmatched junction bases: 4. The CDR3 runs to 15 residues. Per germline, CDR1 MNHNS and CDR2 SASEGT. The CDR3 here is CASSEMSGGYNEQFF. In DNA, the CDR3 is TGTGCCAGCAGTGAAATGTCGGGGGGCTACAATGAGCAGTTCTTC.

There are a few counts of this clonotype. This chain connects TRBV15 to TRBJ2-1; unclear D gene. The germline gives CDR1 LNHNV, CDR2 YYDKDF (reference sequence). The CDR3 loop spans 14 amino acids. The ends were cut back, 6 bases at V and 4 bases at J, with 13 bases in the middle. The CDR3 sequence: CATRAQSNYNEQFF. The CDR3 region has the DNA TGTGCCACCAGAGCCCAATCCAATTACAATGAGCAGTTCTTC.

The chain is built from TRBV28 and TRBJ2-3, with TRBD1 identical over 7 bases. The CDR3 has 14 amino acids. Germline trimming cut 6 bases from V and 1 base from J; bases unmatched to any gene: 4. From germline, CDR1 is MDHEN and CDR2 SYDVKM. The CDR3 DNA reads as TGTGCCAGCAGGTGGGACAGAGGCACAGATACGCAGTATTTT. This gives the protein CASRWDRGTDTQYF.

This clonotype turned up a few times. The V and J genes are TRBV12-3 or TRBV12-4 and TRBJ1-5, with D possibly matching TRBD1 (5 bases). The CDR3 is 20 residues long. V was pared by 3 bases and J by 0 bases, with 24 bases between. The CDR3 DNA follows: TGTGCCAGCAGTTTTGACTATCCGGGACTTACGAGGTATAGCAATCAGCCCCAGCATTTT. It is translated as CASSFDYPGLTRYSNQPQHF.

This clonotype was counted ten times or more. CDR3: CASSPGDRDYEQYF. The DNA of the CDR3 is TGTGCCAGCAGTCCCGGGGACAGGGACTACGAGCAGTACTTC. The chain uses TRBV12-3 or TRBV12-4 and TRBJ2-7; 9 positions agree with TRBD1. The V and J ends lost 5 bases and 3 bases, in that order; junction bases with no gene match: 5. CDR3 length equals 14 residues.

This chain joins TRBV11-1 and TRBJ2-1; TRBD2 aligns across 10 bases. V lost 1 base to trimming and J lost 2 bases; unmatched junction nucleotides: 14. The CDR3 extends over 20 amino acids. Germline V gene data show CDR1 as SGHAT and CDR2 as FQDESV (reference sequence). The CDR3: CASSLESSGSQWIPYNEQFF. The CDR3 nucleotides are TGTGCCAGCAGCTTAGAGTCTAGCGGGAGTCAGTGGATCCCCTACAATGAGCAGTTCTTC.

The CDR3 spells CASSLVSAETGELFF. The CDR3, as DNA: TGCGCCAGCAGCTTGGTATCAGCGGAGACCGGGGAGCTGTTTTTT. The chain combines TRBV5-1 with TRBJ2-2; perhaps TRBD2 as D (5 bases). V was pared by 0 bases and J by 5 bases, with 11 bases between. Germline V gene sequence: CDR1 SGHRS, CDR2 YFSETQ. The CDR3 spans 15 residues.